A single sample is the source of the 10 T cell receptor beta chains below, sequenced in a study of CD8+ T cells in alopecia areata. cDNA reverse transcribed from extracted RNA served as the sequencing template. Assay used: immunoSEQ multiplex PCR; TCRdb lists only in-frame clones, some missing. The top ten clones hold approximately 20% of a sample with about 64,000 clones, about half of them seen once. Stated treatment: oral pan-JAK inhibitor, 5-10 mg twice daily. The sample in question was CD8+ T cells sorted from blood, obtained at roughly week 36, from a patient treated with tofacitinib. All receptors derive from a human donor with alopecia areata.

The rearrangement joins TRBV25-1 to TRBJ2-5; D perhaps matches TRBD2 (6 bases). The CDR3 is 12 residues long. Germline CDR1 reads MGHDK; CDR2 reads SYGVNS. V lost 11 bases, J lost 3 bases, and 13 bases lay in between. DNA for the CDR3: TGTGCCGGAGGAGGGTCGAAAGAGACCCAGTACTTC. Its translation is CAGGGSKETQYF.

This clone was found a few times. The J gene is TRBJ2-7, the V gene TRBV2; D tentatively reads TRBD1 or TRBD2 (6 bases each). Germline V gives CDR1 SNHLY, CDR2 FYNNEI. This CDR3 has 19 amino acids. The germline V and J ends were trimmed by 0 bases and 3 bases, with 24 bases remaining between them. CDR3 sequence: CASSEAPVGGGGAFYEQYF. The CDR3 DNA reads TGTGCCAGCAGTGAAGCGCCCGTAGGGGGAGGTGGGGCCTTCTACGAGCAGTACTTC.

The rearrangement joins TRBV25-1 to TRBJ2-7, with TRBD2 matching over 12 bases. Trimming cost V 6 bases and J 2 bases; bases outside gene matches: 5. The CDR3 runs 15 residues. Germline V lookup: CDR1 MGHDK, CDR2 SYGVNS. CDR3 region: CASRPRLAGAYEQYF. The CDR3 DNA sequence: TGTGCCAGCAGGCCGAGACTAGCGGGAGCCTACGAGCAGTACTTC.

The chain employs TRBV2 and TRBJ1-4; 9 nucleotides align to TRBD1. The CDR3 spans 14 residues. V lost 3 bases, J lost 10 bases, and 6 bases stayed unmatched. CDR1 SNHLY and CDR2 FYNNEI come from the germline V gene. The CDR3 is CASSETGTGTKLFF. CDR3 bases: TGTGCCAGCAGTGAGACCGGGACAGGGACAAAACTGTTTTTT.

This chain uses TRBV7-9 with TRBJ2-7; the match to TRBD2 covers 7 bases. Germline lookup yields CDR1 SEHNR and CDR2 FQNEAQ (reference sequence). This CDR3 has 15 residues. V dropped 5 bases and J dropped 6; count of bases not matched to a gene: 13. CDR3: CASSDTVAGPGEQYF. The DNA for the CDR3 is TGTGCCAGCAGCGACACGGTAGCGGGCCCAGGCGAGCAGTACTTC.

The chain carries TRBV29-1 and TRBJ2-7; 8 positions match TRBD1. The ends lost 6 bases at V and 3 bases at J; junction bases unmatched: 7. This CDR3 is built from 13 residues. Germline loops: CDR1 SQVTM, CDR2 ANQGSEA. CDR3 bases: TGCAGCGTAGCCGAGACAGGGGACTACGAGCAGTACTTC. Translation gives CSVAETGDYEQYF.

This clone was seen a few times. The rearrangement links TRBV6-1 to TRBJ2-3, with no clear D. CDR3 length: 12 amino acids. Germline V lookup: CDR1 MNHNS, CDR2 SASEGT. Trimming took off 1 base at V and 6 bases at J, with 5 bases between the two ends. The DNA for the CDR3 is TGTGCCAGCAGTGAAGGGGCTGATACGCAGTATTTT. Protein: CASSEGADTQYF.

This clone came up a few times. V gene TRBV5-4 combines with J gene TRBJ2-7, with 9 bases that match TRBD1. Germline V gene sequence: CDR1 SGHNT, CDR2 YYREEE (reference sequence). With 4 bases clipped from V and 6 bases from J, the junction kept 14 bases outside the gene matches. CDR3 size: 16 residues. The CDR3 DNA sequence: TGTGCCAGCAGCCCGGGGGACAGGGCCCTGCCCATCGAGCAGTACTTC. It encodes CASSPGDRALPIEQYF.

This clone was picked up a small number of times. The genes are TRBV30 and TRBJ1-1; 7 nucleotides line up with TRBD1. The length of the CDR3 is 14 residues. Trimming removed 3 bases from V and 1 base from J; junction bases left unmatched: 5. CDR1 and CDR2 from the germline V gene are GTSNPN and SVGIG (reference sequence). The CDR3 DNA reads TGTGCCTGGAGCGCCGGGACAGAGAACACTGAAGCTTTCTTT. Residues: CAWSAGTENTEAFF.

This clone turned up a few times. The V and J genes are TRBV30 and TRBJ2-7; 7 positions agree with TRBD2. The CDR3 covers 11 residues. From germline, CDR1 is GTSNPN and CDR2 SVGIG (reference sequence). The CDR3 spells CAGTTPGEQYF. The CDR3 nucleotides are TGTGCGGGGACTACCCCTGGGGAGCAGTACTTC.